This is a list of T cell receptor beta chains from one sample in a study of T cell changes during pregnancy in multiple sclerosis. Using immunoSEQ multiplex PCR, the repertoire was profiled, and TCRdb retains in-frame clones only, with some absent. There are about 89,000 clones in the sample; roughly nine tenths occur only once, and 2% to 3% lies in the top ten. Sequenced material: peripheral blood, taken after pregnancy. Source of these receptors: a female donor in good health, enrolled as a control in a pregnancy study. CDR3s include the opening cysteine and the closing phenylalanine or tryptophan. Fields, in order: CDR3 protein, CDR3 DNA, V gene, J gene, clone size, D gene. D genes are given only for firm matches. Not all rows give a size; the values are once, few, many and, for expanded clones, a class.

CDR3 protein: CAISSGQGGTDTQYF
CDR3 DNA: TGTGCCATCAGTTCGGGACAGGGCGGAACAGATACGCAGTATTTT
V gene: TRBV10-3
J gene: TRBJ2-3
clone size: once
D gene: TRBD1

CDR3 protein: CASSPHSETQYF
CDR3 DNA: TGTGCCAGCAGCCCACATTCGGAGACCCAGTACTTC
V gene: TRBV11-2
J gene: TRBJ2-5
clone size: .
D gene: .

CDR3 protein: CAWSPYFALNTEAFF
CDR3 DNA: TGTGCCTGGAGTCCGTACTTCGCGCTGAACACTGAAGCTTTCTTT
V gene: TRBV30
J gene: TRBJ1-1
clone size: .
D gene: .

CDR3 protein: CAISEGTGDINYGYTF
CDR3 DNA: TGTGCCATCAGCGAGGGGACAGGGGATATCAACTATGGCTACACCTTC
V gene: TRBV10-3
J gene: TRBJ1-2
clone size: .
D gene: TRBD1

CDR3 protein: CASSSGTGVYGYTF
CDR3 DNA: TGCGCCAGCAGCTCCGGGACAGGGGTCTATGGCTACACCTTC
V gene: TRBV5-1
J gene: TRBJ1-2
clone size: .
D gene: TRBD1

CDR3 protein: CASSNGIYEQYF
CDR3 DNA: TGTGCCAGTAGTAACGGGATCTACGAGCAGTACTTC
V gene: TRBV19
J gene: TRBJ2-7
clone size: once
D gene: .

CDR3 protein: CASSYQGQINQFF
CDR3 DNA: TGTGCCAGCAGTTACCAAGGACAGATAAACCAGTTCTTC
V gene: TRBV6-5
J gene: TRBJ2-1
clone size: .
D gene: .

CDR3 protein: CASSQEQGRGNTIYF
CDR3 DNA: TGCGCCAGCAGCCAAGAACAGGGGAGGGGAAACACCATATATTTT
V gene: TRBV4-1
J gene: TRBJ1-3
clone size: .
D gene: TRBD1

CDR3 protein: CASSKVQGDASGAGNTIYF
CDR3 DNA: TGTGCCAGCAGCAAAGTCCAGGGGGACGCGAGCGGAGCTGGAAACACCATATATTTT
V gene: TRBV21-1
J gene: TRBJ1-3
clone size: .
D gene: .

CDR3 protein: CAIMGTNQETQYF
CDR3 DNA: TGTGCCATCATGGGGACTAATCAAGAGACCCAGTACTTC
V gene: TRBV10-3
J gene: TRBJ2-5
clone size: .
D gene: TRBD2

CDR3 protein: CASSQSGRAFETQYF
CDR3 DNA: TGCGCCAGCAGCCAAAGCGGGAGGGCCTTCGAGACCCAGTACTTC
V gene: TRBV4-1
J gene: TRBJ2-5
clone size: .
D gene: TRBD2

CDR3 protein: CSVSPVMDGGGPEQFF
CDR3 DNA: TGCAGCGTTAGCCCGGTGATGGACGGGGGGGGGCCTGAGCAGTTCTTC
V gene: TRBV29-1
J gene: TRBJ2-1
clone size: .
D gene: TRBD2

CDR3 protein: CASSPIGLNTEAFF
CDR3 DNA: TGTGCCAGCAGTCCCATCGGGTTGAACACTGAAGCTTTCTTT
V gene: TRBV27
J gene: TRBJ1-1
clone size: .
D gene: .

CDR3 protein: CASSPEAHTEAFF
CDR3 DNA: TGTGCCAGCAGCCCTGAGGCGCACACTGAAGCTTTCTTT
V gene: TRBV5-4
J gene: TRBJ1-1
clone size: .
D gene: .

CDR3 protein: CASIYYEQYF
CDR3 DNA: TGTGCCAGCATTTACTACGAGCAGTACTTC
V gene: TRBV6-4
J gene: TRBJ2-7
clone size: .
D gene: .

CDR3 protein: CASSLATGTREKLFF
CDR3 DNA: TGTGCCAGCAGCTTGGCGACAGGCACCCGTGAAAAACTGTTTTTT
V gene: TRBV11-2
J gene: TRBJ1-4
clone size: .
D gene: .

CDR3 protein: CASSPQGGNNEQFF
CDR3 DNA: TGTGCCAGCTCACCACAAGGAGGGAACAATGAGCAGTTCTTC
V gene: TRBV18
J gene: TRBJ2-1
clone size: .
D gene: .

CDR3 protein: CASSVPLSSYNEQFF
CDR3 DNA: TGTGCCAGCAGCGTCCCGTTGAGCTCCTACAATGAGCAGTTCTTC
V gene: TRBV7-9
J gene: TRBJ2-1
clone size: .
D gene: .

CDR3 protein: CASSGATEAFF
CDR3 DNA: TGTGCCAGCAGTGGGGCGACCGAAGCTTTCTTT
V gene: TRBV2
J gene: TRBJ1-1
clone size: few
D gene: .

CDR3 protein: CSVEAPGQKNIQYF
CDR3 DNA: TGCAGCGTTGAAGCTCCGGGACAGAAAAACATTCAGTACTTC
V gene: TRBV29-1
J gene: TRBJ2-4
clone size: .
D gene: TRBD1

CDR3 protein: CASSLGGAYTF
CDR3 DNA: TGTGCCAGCAGCTTAGGAGGGGCATACACCTTC
V gene: TRBV5-4
J gene: TRBJ1-2
clone size: few
D gene: .

CDR3 protein: CASSAARNTEAFF
CDR3 DNA: TGTGCCAGCAGCGCGGCCAGGAACACTGAAGCTTTCTTT
V gene: TRBV7-3
J gene: TRBJ1-1
clone size: .
D gene: .

CDR3 protein: CATSRDPIRTRGNQPQHF
CDR3 DNA: TGTGCCACCAGCAGAGATCCCATTAGGACCCGGGGGAATCAGCCCCAGCATTTT
V gene: TRBV15
J gene: TRBJ1-5
clone size: .
D gene: .

CDR3 protein: CASSAARGGTEAFF
CDR3 DNA: TGTGCCAGCAGTGCGGCCAGGGGCGGCACTGAAGCTTTCTTT
V gene: TRBV2
J gene: TRBJ1-1
clone size: .
D gene: .

CDR3 protein: CASSPTRLAGGPKPVYEQYF
CDR3 DNA: TGTGCCAGTAGTCCAACAAGACTAGCGGGAGGGCCGAAACCGGTTTACGAGCAGTACTTC
V gene: TRBV19
J gene: TRBJ2-7
clone size: .
D gene: TRBD2

CDR3 protein: CASSMGGELATEAFF
CDR3 DNA: TGTGCCAGTAGTATGGGGGGTGAACTTGCCACTGAAGCTTTCTTT
V gene: TRBV19
J gene: TRBJ1-1
clone size: .
D gene: .

CDR3 protein: CATSRVTGYGYTF
CDR3 DNA: TGTGCCACCAGCAGAGTGACAGGGTATGGCTACACCTTC
V gene: TRBV15
J gene: TRBJ1-2
clone size: .
D gene: TRBD1

CDR3 protein: CASSPPTVHYGYTF
CDR3 DNA: TGTGCCAGCTCACCACCCACGGTCCACTATGGCTACACCTTC
V gene: TRBV18
J gene: TRBJ1-2
clone size: .
D gene: .

CDR3 protein: CASSPSYGYTF
CDR3 DNA: TGTGCCAGCAGTCCCAGCTATGGCTACACCTTC
V gene: TRBV28
J gene: TRBJ1-2
clone size: .
D gene: .

CDR3 protein: CASSIFPRGYGYTF
CDR3 DNA: TGTGCCAGCAGTATCTTTCCCCGGGGCTATGGCTACACCTTC
V gene: TRBV28
J gene: TRBJ1-2
clone size: .
D gene: .

CDR3 protein: CASSREANTEAFF
CDR3 DNA: TGTGCCAGTAGTAGGGAGGCGAACACTGAAGCTTTCTTT
V gene: TRBV19
J gene: TRBJ1-1
clone size: once
D gene: .

CDR3 protein: CASSYRGEVYNEQFF
CDR3 DNA: TGTGCCAGCAGTTATCGAGGGGAGGTTTACAATGAGCAGTTCTTC
V gene: TRBV6-5
J gene: TRBJ2-1
clone size: .
D gene: .

CDR3 protein: CASSLVTNNEQFF
CDR3 DNA: TGTGCCAGCAGTTTAGTAACGAACAATGAGCAGTTCTTC
V gene: TRBV5-4
J gene: TRBJ2-1
clone size: .
D gene: .

CDR3 protein: CAWAPGQVYEQYF
CDR3 DNA: TGTGCCTGGGCCCCGGGACAGGTCTACGAGCAGTACTTC
V gene: TRBV30
J gene: TRBJ2-7
clone size: .
D gene: TRBD1

CDR3 protein: CASSLDVIRGREQYF
CDR3 DNA: TGTGCCAGCAGTTTAGATGTTATTAGGGGGCGCGAGCAGTACTTC
V gene: TRBV28
J gene: TRBJ2-7
clone size: .
D gene: TRBD1

CDR3 protein: CASSISGMGTGELFF
CDR3 DNA: TGTGCCAGTAGTATAAGCGGCATGGGGACCGGGGAGCTGTTTTTT
V gene: TRBV19
J gene: TRBJ2-2
clone size: few
D gene: .

CDR3 protein: CASSSPGQGPFWGYTF
CDR3 DNA: TGTGCCAGCAGCTCGCCGGGACAGGGTCCCTTCTGGGGCTACACCTTC
V gene: TRBV5-4
J gene: TRBJ1-2
clone size: .
D gene: TRBD1

CDR3 protein: CASSSRGGLESTEAFF
CDR3 DNA: TGCGCCAGCAGCTCAAGGGGAGGGCTTGAAAGCACTGAAGCTTTCTTT
V gene: TRBV5-1
J gene: TRBJ1-1
clone size: .
D gene: .

CDR3 protein: CASSVDRAINEQFF
CDR3 DNA: TGTGCCAGCAGCGTTGACAGAGCAATCAATGAGCAGTTCTTC
V gene: TRBV11-1
J gene: TRBJ2-1
clone size: .
D gene: .

CDR3 protein: CASSDRETGGAEAFF
CDR3 DNA: TGTGCCAGCAGTGACCGGGAGACAGGGGGGGCTGAAGCTTTCTTT
V gene: TRBV6-1
J gene: TRBJ1-1
clone size: .
D gene: TRBD1

CDR3 protein: CASSVNRNYGYTF
CDR3 DNA: TGTGCCAGCAGTGTTAACAGAAACTATGGCTACACCTTC
V gene: TRBV6-1
J gene: TRBJ1-2
clone size: .
D gene: .

CDR3 protein: CASRLAGGPHTDTQYF
CDR3 DNA: TGTGCCAGTAGACTAGCGGGGGGGCCCCACACAGATACGCAGTATTTT
V gene: TRBV19
J gene: TRBJ2-3
clone size: .
D gene: TRBD2

CDR3 protein: CASTWDMSSYEQYF
CDR3 DNA: TGTGCCAGCACCTGGGACATGAGCTCCTACGAGCAGTACTTC
V gene: TRBV6-1
J gene: TRBJ2-7
clone size: once
D gene: .

CDR3 protein: CASSQVGALNEKLFF
CDR3 DNA: TGCGCCAGCAGCCAAGTTGGAGCTCTTAATGAAAAACTGTTTTTT
V gene: TRBV4-1
J gene: TRBJ1-4
clone size: once
D gene: .

CDR3 protein: CASSFPHRLAGINNEQFF
CDR3 DNA: TGTGCCAGCAGCTTCCCTCACCGGCTAGCGGGGATTAACAATGAGCAGTTCTTC
V gene: TRBV7-9
J gene: TRBJ2-1
clone size: .
D gene: TRBD2